Each of the 6 T cell receptor beta chains below was sequenced from the same sample in a study of breast tumors, draining lymph nodes, adjacent tissues. Breast cancer patients provided tissue from their axillary draining lymph nodes. A single record per CDR3 protein comes from TCRdb applying MiXCR to the multiplex PCR reads. The sample has under 300,000 distinct CDR3 sequences; around 34% are singletons. The specimen was axillary lymph node tissue. Every receptor here comes from a female donor with breast cancer. Some clones in this sample may be carry-over from other donors' samples.

At least ten counts were recorded for this clonotype. CDR3 DNA: TGTGCCATCAGTGGGGACAGGAGAAGCAATCAGCCCCAGCATTTT. It yields the protein CAISGDRRSNQPQHF. The chain carries TRBV10-3 and TRBJ1-5, with 8 bases matching TRBD1. The CDR3 spans 15 residues. V lost 4 bases, J lost 1 base, and 3 bases stayed unmatched. Per germline, CDR1 ENHRY and CDR2 SYGVKD.

The chain has TRBV27 and TRBJ2-3; 9 bases match TRBD1. Trimming cost V 7 bases and J 4 bases; bases outside gene matches: 12. Germline CDR1 is MNHEY and CDR2 is SMNVEV (reference sequence). The CDR3 consists of 16 residues. As DNA, the CDR3 is TGTGCCAGCAATTCCCCGGACAGGGGAAGGGCAGATACGCAGTATTTT. This translates into CASNSPDRGRADTQYF.

Notes on this clonotype: Given a much more abundant clone one base away, this may be a read error. The chain combines TRBV5-6 with TRBJ1-2; a possible D gene is TRBD1 (5 bases). Trimming shortened V by 1 base and J by 4 bases, and 11 bases separated the two germline ends. Germline V gene sequence: CDR1 SGHDT, CDR2 YYEEEE. This CDR3 has 14 amino acids. The DNA for the CDR3 is TGTGCCAGCAGCTTGAAGGGACCGCTCTATGGCTACACCTTC. This translates into CASSLKGPLYGYTF.

V usage is TRBV7-2 and J usage is TRBJ1-6, with D possibly being TRBD1 (6 bases). This CDR3 comprises 14 residues. The germline CDR1 and CDR2 sequences are SGHTA and FQGNSA. Trimming took off 1 base at V and 10 bases at J, with 11 bases between the two ends. This chain's CDR3 is CASSLGQAESPLHF. The CDR3 region has the DNA TGTGCCAGCAGCTTAGGACAGGCCGAATCACCCCTCCACTTT.

This clonotype appeared a single time. This sequence joins TRBV24-1 and TRBJ2-5, with D tentatively TRBD2 (5 bases). The V and J ends lost 9 bases and 4 bases respectively, with 17 bases between them. Per the germline V gene, CDR1 is KGHDR and CDR2 is SFDVKD. CDR3 length: 14 residues. CDR3 region: CATPEGVGRETQYF. The CDR3 region has the DNA TGTGCCACCCCCGAGGGAGTAGGAAGAGAGACCCAGTACTTC.

To note about this clonotype: This is likely a read error, given that the CDR3 carries no conserved phenylalanine or tryptophan at its end. The DNA is left out, because the CDR3 cannot be placed on it with certainty; the CDR3 is given as TCRdb lists it. The J gene is TRBJ2-6, the V gene TRBV2; TRBD1, as called in the table, went unchecked against the DNA. The CDR3 is made up of 9 amino acids, end residues included. Looked up from germline, CDR1 is SNHLY and CDR2 is FYNNEI. The CDR3 is CASSPIGDR.